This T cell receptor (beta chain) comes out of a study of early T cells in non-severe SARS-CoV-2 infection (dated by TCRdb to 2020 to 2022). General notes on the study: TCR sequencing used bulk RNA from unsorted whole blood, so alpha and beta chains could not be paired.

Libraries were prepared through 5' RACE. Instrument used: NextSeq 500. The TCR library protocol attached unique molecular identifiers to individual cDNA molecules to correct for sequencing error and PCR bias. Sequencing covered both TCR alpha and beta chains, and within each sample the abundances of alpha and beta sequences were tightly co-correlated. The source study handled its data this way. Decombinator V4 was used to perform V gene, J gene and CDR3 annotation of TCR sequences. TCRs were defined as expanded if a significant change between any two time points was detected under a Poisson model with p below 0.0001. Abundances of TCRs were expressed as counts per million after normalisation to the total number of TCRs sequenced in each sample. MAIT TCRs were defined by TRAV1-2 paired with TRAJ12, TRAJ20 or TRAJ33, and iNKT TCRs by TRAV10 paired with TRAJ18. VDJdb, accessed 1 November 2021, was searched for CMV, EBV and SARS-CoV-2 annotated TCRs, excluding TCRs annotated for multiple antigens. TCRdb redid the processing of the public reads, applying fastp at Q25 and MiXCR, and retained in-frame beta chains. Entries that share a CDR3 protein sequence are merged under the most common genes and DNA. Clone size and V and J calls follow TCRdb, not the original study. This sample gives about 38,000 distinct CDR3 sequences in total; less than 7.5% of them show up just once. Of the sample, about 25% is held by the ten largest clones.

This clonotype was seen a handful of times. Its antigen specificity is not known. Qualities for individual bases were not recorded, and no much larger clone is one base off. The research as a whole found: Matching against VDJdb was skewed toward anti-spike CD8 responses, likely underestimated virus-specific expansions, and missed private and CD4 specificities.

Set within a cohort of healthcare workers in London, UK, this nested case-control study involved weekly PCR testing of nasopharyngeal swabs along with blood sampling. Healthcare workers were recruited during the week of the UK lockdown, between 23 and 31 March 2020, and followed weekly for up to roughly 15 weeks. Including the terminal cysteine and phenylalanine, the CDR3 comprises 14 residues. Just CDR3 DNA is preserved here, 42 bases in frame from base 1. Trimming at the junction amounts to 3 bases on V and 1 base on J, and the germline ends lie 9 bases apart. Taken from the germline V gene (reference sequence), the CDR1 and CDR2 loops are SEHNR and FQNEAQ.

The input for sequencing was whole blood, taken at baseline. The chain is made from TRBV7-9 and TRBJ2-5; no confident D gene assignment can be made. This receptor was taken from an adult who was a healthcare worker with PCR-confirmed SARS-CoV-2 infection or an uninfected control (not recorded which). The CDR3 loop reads CASSFGRSQETQYF. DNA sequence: TGTGCCAGCAGCTTTGGACGGAGCCAAGAGACCCAGTACTTC.